Below are 26 T cell receptor beta chains sequenced from a single sample in a study of human T cells and chemical hapten exposure. Via MiXCR, TCRdb re-called the RACE reads, giving one row per CDR3 protein. The sample contains about 13,000 distinct CDR3 sequences, around 15% of which appear only once. The time point is: patch test 1, 2 weeks after DPC sensitization. Treatment described: therapeutic diphenylcyclopropenone sensitization with weekly scalp DPC. Sequenced material: whole blood, taken in connection with sensitization to the hapten diphenylcyclopropenone (DPC). These receptors were obtained from a young woman with alopecia areata. Some clones in this sample may be carry-over from other donors' samples.

This clonotype came up many times. The chain combines TRBV20-1 with TRBJ1-5; 8 positions agree with TRBD1. The CDR3 totals 16 residues. With 7 bases clipped from V and 4 bases from J, the junction kept 15 bases outside the gene matches. Germline-derived CDR1 and CDR2 are DFQATT and SNEGSKA (reference sequence). CDR3 residues: CSVNLPGQGGNQPQHF. CDR3 DNA: TGCAGTGTCAATTTGCCCGGACAGGGTGGGAATCAGCCCCAGCATTTT.

Relative to its sample, this clonotype is medium-sized. The rearrangement joins TRBV18 to TRBJ1-5, with D perhaps TRBD1 (6 bases). The CDR3 spans 15 residues. Trimming left V 4 bases short and J 7 bases short, with 17 bases between. Germline V gene sequence: CDR1 KGHSH, CDR2 LQKENI. The CDR3 spells CASSQKVGAGQPQHF. In DNA form, the CDR3 reads TGTGCCAGCTCACAAAAAGTGGGGGCAGGGCAGCCCCAGCATTTT.

This clonotype was counted only a few times. The rearrangement joins TRBV4-3 to TRBJ2-1, with D perhaps TRBD2 (6 bases). CDR3 length: 15 amino acids. Germline V gene sequence: CDR1 LGHNA, CDR2 YSLEER. V lost 0 bases and J 5 bases, leaving 11 bases between the germline ends. The CDR3 DNA sequence: TGCGCCAGCAGCCAAGAGGCTAGCGCCCACAATGAGCAGTTCTTC. Translated, it gives CASSQEASAHNEQFF.

This clonotype was counted many times. This chain connects TRBV20-1 to TRBJ2-1; 14 bases are shared with TRBD2. CDR1 and CDR2 from the germline V gene are DFQATT and SNEGSKA (reference sequence). This CDR3 has 19 amino acids. DNA of the CDR3: TGCAGGGGGGCCCCGGCGGGACTAGCGGGAGACCTCTCCTACAATGAGCAGTTCTTC. Its protein is CRGAPAGLAGDLSYNEQFF.

In this sample, this clonotype is medium-sized. The chain recombines TRBV20-1 with TRBJ1-1; 7 bases are a match to TRBD1. CDR3 size: 14 residues. The junction had 8 bases not matched to a gene; V was cut back by 3 bases and J by 4 bases. Germline CDR1 reads DFQATT; CDR2 reads SNEGSKA (reference sequence). DNA for the CDR3: TGCAGTGCTAGTGGGCCAGGGGGAAGCACTGAAGCTTTCTTT. Encoded protein: CSASGPGGSTEAFF.

Many counts were recorded for this clonotype. The rearrangement links TRBV4-2 to TRBJ1-1, with D tentatively TRBD1 (5 bases). The germline CDR1 and CDR2 sequences are LGHNA and YNFKEQ. Trimming stripped 4 bases from V and 2 bases from J, with 17 bases between. The CDR3 loop spans 16 amino acids. The CDR3 DNA reads as TGTGCCAGCAGCCGCGCCGAAGGCAGGGACAACACTGAAGCTTTCTTT. Translation: CASSRAEGRDNTEAFF.

This clonotype appeared many times. This chain links TRBV7-6 with TRBJ1-6, with TRBD1 matching over 7 bases. This CDR3 spans 14 amino acids. Losses at the gene ends were 5 bases for V and 7 bases for J; bases not matched to a gene: 5. The germline gives CDR1 SGHVS, CDR2 FNYEAQ. Here the CDR3 reads CASSPGTANSPLHF. CDR3 bases: TGTGCCAGCAGCCCGGGGACAGCCAATTCACCCCTCCACTTT.

This clonotype was seen ten or more times. The chain employs TRBV20-1 and TRBJ1-1, with 8 bases matching TRBD1. Looked up from germline, CDR1 is DFQATT and CDR2 is SNEGSKA (reference sequence). This CDR3 has 15 amino acids. With 3 bases clipped from V and 4 bases from J, the junction kept 10 bases outside the gene matches. The CDR3 region is CSASHSGGRSTEAFF. In nucleotides, the CDR3 is TGCAGTGCTAGTCATTCAGGGGGCAGGTCCACTGAAGCTTTCTTT.

Judged by abundance, this clonotype is medium-sized. The chain couples TRBV6-6 to TRBJ2-1; TRBD2 is a possible D gene (6 bases). The V and J ends lost 5 bases and 9 bases respectively, with 11 bases between them. Looked up from germline, CDR1 is MNHNY and CDR2 is SVGAGI (reference sequence). This CDR3 is 12 amino acids long. The CDR3 is CASSRLVFEQFF. Written as DNA, the CDR3 is TGTGCCAGCAGTCGACTAGTTTTTGAGCAGTTCTTC.

This clonotype was picked up many times. The rearrangement joins TRBV7-4 to TRBJ1-2; D may be TRBD1 (5 bases). This CDR3 is built from 19 residues. Germline-derived CDR1 and CDR2 are SGHVT and SQSDAQ. V lost 2 bases to trimming and J lost 4 bases, with 26 bases between them. The CDR3 DNA reads as TGTGCCAGCAGCTTAAGTGGGGGTTCGGCACCTTACACAGTCTATGGCTACACCTTC. As protein: CASSLSGGSAPYTVYGYTF.

This clonotype is medium-sized in the sample. DNA of the CDR3: TGTGCCAGCAGCCAGGCCTCACTGAACACCGGGGAGCTGTTTTTT. Residues: CASSQASLNTGELFF. The V call is TRBV9, the J call TRBJ2-2; D not certain. Trimming removed 4 bases at V and 1 base at J, with 11 bases between. CDR1 SGDLS and CDR2 YYNGEE come from the germline V gene. The CDR3 consists of 15 residues.

Many counts were recorded for this clonotype. The gene calls are TRBV3-1 and TRBJ2-5; TRBD1 matches at 7 bases. The V gene end was trimmed by 4 bases and the J gene end by 5 bases; junction bases not matched to a gene: 10. CDR3 size: 15 residues. From germline, CDR1 is LGHDT and CDR2 YNNKEL (reference sequence). The CDR3 reads CASSLEGAGMETQYF. The CDR3 DNA reads TGTGCCAGCAGCCTAGAGGGGGCAGGGATGGAGACCCAGTACTTC.

This clonotype was detected ten times or more. The chain recombines TRBV6-2 or TRBV6-3 with TRBJ2-7; TRBD1 agrees at 9 bases. Losses at the gene ends were 5 bases for V and 4 bases for J; bases not matched to a gene: 3. Germline V lookup: CDR1 MNHEY, CDR2 SVGEGT. This CDR3 has 13 residues. The DNA for the CDR3 is TGTGCCAGCAGTCGGGACAGGGTGTACGAGCAGTACGTC. Translating gives CASSRDRVYEQYV.

This clonotype turned up a few times. CDR3 region: CASSPRPDGGDEQFF. The CDR3 nucleotides read TGTGCCAGCTCACCCCGACCTGATGGGGGGGATGAGCAGTTCTTC. The chain joins TRBV18 to TRBJ2-1, with 7 nucleotides matching TRBD2. V was clipped by 3 bases and J by 8 bases; unmatched bases: 10. The CDR3 runs to 15 residues. Per the germline V gene, CDR1 is KGHSH and CDR2 is LQKENI.

This clonotype was seen ten or more times. The chain links TRBV6-2 or TRBV6-3 to TRBJ2-2; D is tentatively TRBD1 or TRBD2 (5 bases each). The V end was cut by 6 bases, the J end by 5 bases, with 7 bases between. This CDR3 is 12 amino acids long. CDR1 is MNHEY, CDR2 SVGEGT, per germline. CDR3 residues: CASRRGTGELFF. The DNA for the CDR3 is TGTGCCAGCAGGAGGGGTACCGGGGAGCTGTTTTTT.

On this clonotype: A much larger clone differs from this one at a single base, so this may be a read error. V usage is TRBV7-2 and J usage is TRBJ1-4; 8 nucleotides align to TRBD1. CDR1 SGHTA and CDR2 FQGNSA come from the germline V gene. The CDR3 contains 14 residues. The CDR3 spells CVSSFQGAWGKLFF. The CDR3 nucleotides are TGTGTCAGCAGCTTCCAGGGGGCCTGGGGAAAACTGTTTTTT.

This clonotype came up many times. The chain has TRBV7-9 and TRBJ1-1; D is uncertain. Germline V gene sequence: CDR1 SEHNR, CDR2 FQNEAQ (reference sequence). Deletions cut 4 bases from V and 8 bases from J, with 11 bases between. This CDR3 spans 12 amino acids. CDR3 bases: TGTGCCAGCAGCTCCGGGTGGTCGGAAGCTTTCTTT. Protein: CASSSGWSEAFF.

This rearrangement joins TRBV15 to TRBJ1-6; 8 bases agree with TRBD1. CDR3 length: 16 amino acids. V lost 1 base and J lost 7; bases outside the gene matches: 6. Germline V gene lookup returns CDR1 LNHNV and CDR2 YYDKDF (reference sequence). The CDR3 region is CATSRVATGVNSPLHF. The CDR3 bases are TGTGCCACCAGCAGAGTGGCGACAGGGGTAAATTCACCCCTCCACTTT.

This clonotype has a count of ten or more. This sequence joins TRBV11-2 and TRBJ2-7; the D is unclear. V was clipped by 0 bases and J by 13 bases, with 22 bases between them. The CDR3 totals 15 residues. Germline CDR1 reads SGHAT; CDR2 reads FQNNGV. CDR3 region: CASSLDRLAMASIYV. The CDR3 coding sequence is TGTGCCAGCAGCTTAGATCGCCTTGCGATGGCCAGCATATACGTC.

By share, this clonotype ranks as medium-sized. The gene calls are TRBV10-3 and TRBJ1-2; D is undetermined. Looked up from germline, CDR1 is ENHRY and CDR2 is SYGVKD. The CDR3 has 10 residues. V was pared by 7 bases and J by 5 bases, with 5 bases between. The CDR3 loop reads CAITQYGYTF. The CDR3 DNA follows: TGTGCCATCACCCAGTATGGCTACACCTTC.

This clonotype appeared a few times. The chain links TRBV18 to TRBJ2-5; D is unclear. The V and J ends lost 5 bases and 2 bases respectively, with 12 bases between them. Germline V gives CDR1 KGHSH, CDR2 LQKENI. The CDR3 loop spans 14 amino acids. The CDR3 DNA is TGTGCCAGCTCAACAATTCGGAGACAAGAGACCCAGTACTTC. Translated, it gives CASSTIRRQETQYF. Full variable domain (outside the CDR3, taken from reference TRBV18 and TRBJ2-5): NAGVMQNPRHLVRRRGQEARLRCSPMKGHSHVYWYRQLPEEGLKFMVYLQKENIIDESGMPKERFSAEFPKEGPSILRIQQVVRGDSAAYFCASSTIRRQETQYFGPGTRLLVL.

By sample fraction, this clonotype is medium-sized. CDR3 sequence (DNA): TGCGCCAGCAGTGAGTCGATAGGGTTACATTCACCCCTCCACTTT. Its translation: CASSESIGLHSPLHF. The genes are TRBV10-2 and TRBJ1-6; unclear D gene. There are 15 residues in the CDR3. Germline lookup yields CDR1 WSHSY and CDR2 SAAADI. Between the trimmed V and J ends, which lost 0 bases and 8 bases, there was a span of 11 bases.

The rearrangement joins TRBV30 to TRBJ2-2, with no clear D. Germline V lookup: CDR1 GTSNPN, CDR2 SVGIG (reference sequence). This CDR3 spans 13 amino acids. The V gene lost 1 base and the J gene lost 2 bases, with 5 bases spanning the gap. CDR3 DNA sequence: TGTGCCTGGAGTGGGACCAACACCGGGGAGCTGTTTTTT. Protein sequence: CAWSGTNTGELFF. The variable domain in full, completed from reference TRBV30 and TRBJ2-2, reads SQTIHQWPATLVQPVGSPLSLECTVEGTSNPNLYWYRQAAGRGLQLLFYSVGIGQISSEVPQNLSASRPQDRQFILSSKKLLLSDSGFYLCAWSGTNTGELFFGEGSRLTVL.

This clonotype is classed as medium-sized. The chain links TRBV18 to TRBJ1-2, with no clear D. Germline values: CDR1 KGHSH, CDR2 LQKENI. This CDR3 is built from 15 residues. Deletions cut 4 bases from V and 4 bases from J, with 16 bases between. The CDR3 protein is CASSRADQVAYGYTF. The CDR3, as DNA: TGTGCCAGCTCACGAGCAGACCAGGTAGCCTATGGCTACACCTTC.

This clonotype was picked up many times. The rearrangement uses TRBV5-6 and TRBJ2-5; tentative D call: TRBD1 (6 bases). The germline CDR1 and CDR2 sequences are SGHDT and YYEEEE. CDR3 length: 14 amino acids. V was trimmed by 4 bases and J by 2 bases, leaving 12 bases between them. The CDR3 coding sequence is TGTGCCAGCAGCCCAGGGACACGACAAGAGACCCAGTACTTC. Translation: CASSPGTRQETQYF.

In its sample, this clonotype was seen many times. The chain employs TRBV12-5 and TRBJ1-1; TRBD1 agrees at 7 bases. The CDR3 is 14 residues long. The V gene's germline CDR1 is LGHNT and CDR2 FRNRAP. J gave up 4 bases and V 5 bases, and 7 bases lay outside the gene matches. DNA for the CDR3: TGTGCTAGTGGTCCACAGGGGTCAGTCACTGAAGCTTTCTTT. Protein sequence: CASGPQGSVTEAFF.